This is a list of T cell receptor beta chains from one sample in a study of shared T cell receptors in the human thymus. The data were produced by immunoSEQ multiplex PCR, yet TCRdb's version contains in-frame clones alone and is incomplete. The sample has some 760,000 clones; 70% to 90% are singletons. This sample also appeared in a second study, on human thymus T cells.

The specimen sequenced was thymocytes. The receptors were sampled from a girl under three years old with a congenital heart defect. CDR3s include the opening cysteine and the closing phenylalanine or tryptophan. D genes are given only for firm matches. Clone size appears in some rows only: once, few, many, or a class for an expanded clone.

j_gene | d_gene | abundance | v_gene | CDR3aa | CDR3nt
TRBJ2-2 | NA | NA | TRBV4-1 | CASSQDSGSKGPRGTGELFF | TGCGCCAGCAGCCAAGATTCTGGGTCTAAAGGGCCCCGCGGGACCGGGGAGCTGTTTTTT
TRBJ1-1 | NA | NA | TRBV19 | CASSRRGHTEAFF | TGTGCCAGTAGTAGGAGAGGGCACACTGAAGCTTTCTTT
TRBJ2-7 | TRBD2 | NA | TRBV18 | CASSAQLAWPSEQYF | TGTGCCAGCTCAGCCCAACTAGCGTGGCCTTCCGAGCAGTACTTC
TRBJ1-2 | TRBD1 | NA | TRBV27 | CASSLLRQGAHGYTF | TGTGCCAGCAGTTTGTTGAGACAGGGGGCGCATGGCTACACCTTC
TRBJ1-2 | NA | NA | TRBV7-2 | CASSPLLSGADYGYTF | TGTGCCAGCAGCCCCCTCCTCTCAGGGGCGGACTATGGCTACACCTTC
TRBJ1-2 | NA | once | TRBV5-5 | CASSLIVANYGYTF | TGTGCCAGCAGCTTGATAGTAGCTAACTATGGCTACACCTTC
TRBJ2-5 | NA | NA | TRBV25-1 | CASSVSPRPVRYF | TGTGCCAGCAGTGTTAGTCCTCGCCCTGTACGGTACTTC
TRBJ2-5 | NA | NA | TRBV7-2 | CASSLAAQEETQYF | TGTGCCAGCAGCTTAGCGGCCCAAGAAGAGACCCAGTACTTC
TRBJ2-2 | NA | NA | TRBV5-8 | CASTKKTTGTGELFF | TGTGCCAGCACCAAGAAGACTACCGGCACCGGGGAGCTGTTTTTT
TRBJ1-2 | NA | NA | TRBV4-1 | CASSQDHPISPPPLYGYTF | TGCGCCAGCAGCCAAGATCACCCCATTTCTCCTCCCCCACTATATGGCTACACCTTC
TRBJ2-1 | TRBD2 | NA | TRBV7-8 | CASSLLAGGGSSYNEQFF | TGTGCCAGCAGCTTACTAGCGGGGGGCGGGAGCTCCTACAATGAGCAGTTCTTC
TRBJ2-2 | NA | NA | TRBV7-7 | CASSLARLNTGELFF | TGTGCCAGCAGCTTAGCGCGGTTAAACACCGGGGAGCTGTTTTTT
TRBJ1-5 | NA | NA | TRBV28 | CASSFSGFNQPQHF | TGTGCCAGCAGTTTTTCAGGGTTCAATCAGCCCCAGCATTTT
TRBJ2-5 | TRBD2 | NA | TRBV9 | CASSFGLAGVQETQYF | TGTGCCAGCAGCTTCGGACTAGCGGGGGTTCAAGAGACCCAGTACTTC
TRBJ1-2 | TRBD1 | few | TRBV5-5 | CASSQVGRTGTNYGYTF | TGCGCCAGCAGCCAAGTTGGGCGGACAGGGACTAACTATGGCTACACCTTC
TRBJ2-7 | NA | NA | TRBV5-6 | CASSLGRAYEQYF | TGTGCCAGCAGCTTGGGGAGGGCCTACGAGCAGTACTTC
TRBJ2-5 | NA | NA | TRBV9 | CASSVRTEYQETQYF | TGTGCCAGCAGCGTACGGACAGAGTACCAAGAGACCCAGTACTTC
TRBJ1-1 | NA | NA | TRBV6-1 | CASSDDPGFREAFF | TGTGCCAGCAGTGACGACCCCGGGTTTAGGGAAGCTTTCTTT